This section outlines one T cell receptor (beta chain) sequence together with its context. Its specific antigen is unknown. One base away there is no much larger clone; base qualities are not given. The patients had resection in Japan or China between the mid-2010s and the late 2010s. Two lung cancer pathologists independently reviewed H&E slides to confirm the histologic diagnosis of every case. Macro-dissection after pathologic assessment enriched premalignant or tumor cells for nucleic acid extraction. DNA was isolated from FFPE tissue using the AllPrep DNA/RNA FFPE Kit. Counted from cysteine to phenylalanine, this CDR3 has 13 amino acids. The retained sequence is limited to the CDR3, 39 bases, with the frame set at the first base. The germline V gene (reference sequence) provides CDR1 GTSNPN and CDR2 SVGIG. Trimming removed 6 bases from V and 3 bases from J, leaving 14 bases between the germline ends.

The sample comes from a study of immune evolution from preneoplasia to lung adenocarcinoma (dated by TCRdb to 2020 to 2022). Context from the whole study: HLA loss of heterozygosity was seen in about 7%, 15% and 30% of AIS, MIA and ADC lesions, and in no AAH lesions. Whole exome sequencing and methylation data from the same cohort of nodules were integrated with the immune data. Resected precursor lesions (AAH, AIS, MIA) and invasive adenocarcinomas were each compared against paired morphologically normal lung tissue. The sample size was set by how many specimens were available, not by a prior power calculation. According to the study, over a hundred samples went through TCR sequencing. The overall cohort comprised 45 to 55 patients with pulmonary nodules who underwent surgical resection. The study profiled immune contexture across lung adenocarcinoma precursors and invasive adenocarcinoma using immune gene expression, TCR sequencing and multiplex immunofluorescence. TCR sequencing data were obtained from about 50 patients. Class I HLA alleles were inferred from exome data with POLYSOLVER, and allele-specific HLA loss was detected with LOHHLA.

Using the immunoSEQ hsTCRbeta Kit, TCR beta CDR3 regions were sequenced from DNA. The authors processed their data as follows. The ImmunoSEQ Analyzer was used to analyse the TCR sequencing data. T cell clonality was defined as 1 minus Pielou's evenness computed on productive rearrangements. T cell diversity was measured with the inverse Simpson index on productive templates. T cell density was defined as TCR beta template counts normalized to usable DNA, with usable DNA estimated by amplification and sequencing of housekeeping genes. Two-sided Kruskal-Wallis tests were used to compare TCR metrics between histologic stages. Entries here come from immuneACCESS through TCRdb and include only in-frame sequences with V and J called. Some clones fail to appear in such tables; in the studies checked, an unresolved V gene covers under half of the shortfall, and the cause of the remainder is unknown. V and J calls and clone size are given by that table; D and trimming were obtained from the DNA. The sample yields some 12,000 clones; about nine tenths were counted once. Of the sample, about 3.7% is held by the ten largest clones.

Here is what the overall study found, with its caveats: The findings reflected association rather than direct causation, and larger cohorts with long-term follow-up and longitudinal biopsies were considered necessary. Compared with EGFR-mutant or double wild-type lesions, KRAS-mutant nodules had the highest T cell clonality. Because all patients were from Japan and China, applicability to Western populations was uncertain. Clonality was highest in normal lung, while later-stage lesions appeared to show lower clonality but higher T cell density and diversity. The highest top T cell clone frequencies were observed in normal lung, and a progressive decrease in top T cell clone frequencies appeared to occur from AAH through AIS, MIA and invasive adenocarcinoma.

In this chain, TRBV30 is recombined with TRBJ1-1, and perhaps TRBD1 as D gene, on 6 matching bases. The source material was FFPE invasive lung adenocarcinoma tissue. The cell subset or site label corresponds to: frankly invasive lung adenocarcinoma (ADC). This clonotype was obtained from a person aged 65-85 years with invasive lung adenocarcinoma. At the DNA level, the sequence is TGTGCCTGTAACAGGGAAGTGTACACTGAAGCTTTCTTT. This yields the protein CACNREVYTEAFF.